This T cell receptor (beta chain) appears in the sequencing data of a study of graft-versus-host responses after intestinal transplantation. The CDR3 runs 17 residues. The germline gives CDR1 SGHNT, CDR2 YYREEE (reference sequence). J was trimmed by 7 bases and V by 5 bases; bases with no gene match: 10. TCRdb's copy holds only in-frame clones and misses some; the assay was immunoSEQ multiplex PCR. The sample shows approximately 76,000 clones, roughly 84% of them seen only once. A remark on this clone: Its cognate antigen is unknown.

V gene TRBV5-4 combines with J gene TRBJ1-6; 12 nucleotides agree with TRBD1. This clonotype was sampled from a human donor who was the organ donor for an intestinal transplant. The source was unstimulated CD4+ T cells sorted from spleen or lymph node cells, collected before transplant. CDR3 loop: CASRNMGQGAWNSPLHF. The CDR3 nucleotides are TGTGCCAGCAGGAATATGGGACAGGGGGCATGGAATTCACCCCTCCACTTT.